A single sample gave rise to the 25 T cell receptor beta chains below, sequenced in a study of OX40 agonist ivuxolimab in advanced cancers. Clones were read by immunoSEQ multiplex PCR, and TCRdb kept only the in-frame ones, dropping some. The sample has about 63,000 clones, more than 80% seen once. The sample was CD4+ or CD8+ T cells sorted from blood, taken in a trial of the OX40 agonist ivuxolimab. These receptor sequences come from an adult with an advanced solid tumor such as melanoma, head and neck, liver or kidney cancer.

The rearrangement links TRBV5-1 to TRBJ1-1, with 7 bases matching TRBD1. CDR1 is SGHRS, CDR2 YFSETQ, per germline. The CDR3 has 14 amino acids. V shed 3 bases and J 3 bases; nucleotides not matched to a gene: 5. Here the CDR3 reads CASSWETGYTEAFF. The CDR3 DNA reads as TGCGCCAGCAGCTGGGAGACAGGGTACACTGAAGCTTTCTTT.

This clone was picked up a small number of times. V and J are TRBV2 and TRBJ2-5; 10 nucleotides agree with TRBD2. The CDR3 totals 14 residues. V trimming: 6 bases; J trimming: 4 bases; junction bases outside the gene matches: 5. Germline V gives CDR1 SNHLY, CDR2 FYNNEI. CDR3 nucleotides: TGTGCCAGCAGCGACGGACTAGCGGCAGAGACCCAGTACTTC. It encodes CASSDGLAAETQYF.

The genes are TRBV13 and TRBJ1-6; D perhaps matches TRBD1 (5 bases). The ends were cut back, 5 bases at V and 10 bases at J, with 12 bases in the middle. This CDR3 comprises 13 residues. Germline V gene sequence: CDR1 PRHDT, CDR2 FYEKMQ (reference sequence). The CDR3 sequence is CASSARGGSPLHF. The CDR3 nucleotides read TGTGCCAGCAGCGCCCGGGGCGGATCACCCCTCCACTTT.

The rearrangement links TRBV15 to TRBJ2-2; no clear D gene. Germline loops: CDR1 LNHNV, CDR2 YYDKDF (reference sequence). The CDR3 runs 17 residues. V lost 2 bases and J lost 5, with 18 bases in between. The CDR3 region has the DNA TGTGCCACCAGCAGAAGAGGTCGGCAGAAGTTTACCGGGGAGCTGTTTTTT. Translation: CATSRRGRQKFTGELFF.

The CDR3 nucleotides read TGCGCCAGCAAAAGAAGTGGAGGGGGGGACACCGGGGAGCTGTTTTTT. Encoded protein: CASKRSGGGDTGELFF. The V call is TRBV4-1, the J call TRBJ2-2; TRBD2 might be the D (7 bases). The CDR3 runs 16 residues. The ends were cut back, 7 bases at V and 3 bases at J, with 18 bases in the middle. The germline gives CDR1 MGHRA, CDR2 YSYEKL.

This clone has more than one count but fewer than ten. CDR3 in DNA: TGTGCCAGCAGTGAGACAGGGTGGGGCGGCCCCCAGCATTTT. Protein product: CASSETGWGGPQHF. V is TRBV6-6 and J is TRBJ1-5, with 7 bases identical to TRBD1. The CDR3 covers 14 residues. Germline V gene lookup returns CDR1 MNHNY and CDR2 SVGAGI (reference sequence). V lost 5 bases, J lost 10 bases, and 11 bases stayed unmatched.

The CDR3 DNA reads as TGTGCCAGCGGTTGGACAGTCCTGTTCACCGGGGAGCTGTTTTTT. This gives the protein CASGWTVLFTGELFF. This chain connects TRBV2 to TRBJ2-2, with D maybe TRBD1 (6 bases). V was shortened by 8 bases and J by 4 bases, with 17 bases between the two germline ends. The CDR3 has 15 amino acids. Germline V gene lookup returns CDR1 SNHLY and CDR2 FYNNEI. Together with reference TRBV2 and TRBJ2-2, the CDR3 gives the full variable domain: EPEVTQTPSHQVTQMGQEVILRCVPISNHLYFYWYRQILGQKVEFLVSFYNNEISEKSEIFDDQFSVERPDGSNFTLKIRSTKLEDSAMYFCASGWTVLFTGELFFGEGSRLTVL.

This clone was observed a single time. J is TRBJ2-2 and V is TRBV28; D possibly matches TRBD1 or TRBD2 (5 bases each). V was shortened by 3 bases and J by 13 bases, with 15 bases between the two germline ends. The germline V gene has CDR1 MDHEN and CDR2 SYDVKM. This CDR3 has 13 amino acids. The CDR3 nucleotides are TGTGCCAGCAGTTTCCTCCCCGGGACCGGGCTGTTTTTT. Residues: CASSFLPGTGLFF.

This chain links TRBV1 with TRBJ2-3; the table names TRBD2, a call not compared with the DNA. TRBV1 is marked as a pseudogene. This CDR3 contains 18 residues. The DNA for the CDR3 is TGCACCAGCAGCCAAGAAAGGATTAGGGGGGGGGCCACAGATACGCAGTATTTT. This encodes CTSSQERIRGGATDTQYF.

The genes are TRBV5-5 and TRBJ1-1, with D possibly TRBD1 on 6 matching bases. The CDR3 extends over 15 amino acids. Between the trimmed V and J ends, which lost 4 bases and 0 bases, there was a span of 13 bases. The germline CDR1 and CDR2 sequences are SGHKS and YYEKEE (reference sequence). CDR3 loop: CASSGPQGLNTEAFF. CDR3 sequence (DNA): TGTGCCAGCAGCGGACCACAGGGCTTGAACACTGAAGCTTTCTTT.

This chain connects TRBV6-1 to TRBJ1-5; no firm D call. There are 13 residues in the CDR3. Trimming left V 1 base short and J 7 bases short, with 8 bases between. Germline V lookup: CDR1 MNHNS, CDR2 SASEGT. The chain's CDR3 is CASSEGARQPQHF. The CDR3, as DNA: TGTGCCAGCAGTGAAGGGGCTAGACAGCCCCAGCATTTT.

The gene calls are TRBV11-2 and TRBJ2-1; 9 bases line up with TRBD1. The CDR3 is made up of 13 amino acids. Germline V gene sequence: CDR1 SGHAT, CDR2 FQNNGV. V lost 2 bases and J lost 12; bases outside the gene matches: 5. The CDR3: CASSLPNRGRQFF. The CDR3 region has the DNA TGTGCCAGCAGCTTACCTAACAGGGGGCGGCAGTTCTTC.

This sequence joins TRBV4-1 and TRBJ2-7, with 7 bases matching TRBD1. J was trimmed by 5 bases and V by 0 bases; bases with no gene match: 10. There are 16 residues in the CDR3. Germline CDR1 reads MGHRA; CDR2 reads YSYEKL. The CDR3 spells CASSQDVLRGLNEQYF. The CDR3 nucleotides read TGCGCCAGCAGCCAAGATGTATTGAGGGGGCTGAACGAGCAGTACTTC.

The gene calls are TRBV4-1 and TRBJ1-1; D is undetermined. Trimming left V 0 bases short and J 7 bases short, with 18 bases between. In germline, CDR1 is MGHRA, CDR2 YSYEKL. The CDR3 runs 16 residues. CDR3 protein: CASSQDGFKINFEAFF. CDR3 coding DNA: TGCGCCAGCAGCCAAGATGGTTTTAAAATTAATTTTGAAGCTTTCTTT.

The chain has TRBV9 and TRBJ2-1; 14 bases are a match to TRBD2. CDR1 and CDR2 (germline): SGDLS, YYNGEE. Trimming took 3 bases from V and 9 from J; bases not matched to a gene: 5. This CDR3 region has 15 residues. The CDR3 DNA sequence: TGTGCCAGCAGCGGGGGACTAGCGGGAGCTGGTGAGCAGTTCTTC. Its protein product is CASSGGLAGAGEQFF.

This chain uses TRBV5-6 with TRBJ1-4; D unresolved. Trimming took off 2 bases at V and 14 bases at J, with 16 bases between the two ends. This CDR3 has 13 residues. Germline CDR1 is SGHDT and CDR2 is YYEEEE. Here the CDR3 DNA reads TGTGCCAGCAGCTTAAATGCTTGGGGTCGGCTGTTTTTT. This gives the protein CASSLNAWGRLFF.

The chain's CDR3 is CASSLASSLNSGNTIYF. DNA of the CDR3: TGTGCCAGCAGCTTGGCGTCCTCTTTAAACTCTGGAAACACCATATATTTT. This sequence joins TRBV5-5 and TRBJ1-3, with D uncertain. Germline V gene lookup returns CDR1 SGHKS and CDR2 YYEKEE (reference sequence). The CDR3 has 17 residues. V lost 0 bases to trimming and J lost 0 bases, with 13 bases between them.

This CDR3 is CASSFTPGTAKNGYTF. The CDR3 DNA is TGCGCCAGCAGCTTTACCCCCGGGACAGCAAAAAATGGCTACACCTTC. The V call is TRBV5-1, the J call TRBJ1-2; 7 bases agree with TRBD1. J was trimmed by 6 bases and V by 2 bases; bases with no gene match: 13. Germline values: CDR1 SGHRS, CDR2 YFSETQ. The CDR3 consists of 16 residues.

J is TRBJ1-1 and V is TRBV5-1; TRBD1 matches 8 bases. The CDR3 runs 13 residues. Germline CDR1 and CDR2: SGHRS and YFSETQ. Losses at the gene ends were 7 bases for V and 3 bases for J; bases not matched to a gene: 5. CDR3 residues: CASSRGLDTEAFF. In DNA, the CDR3 is TGCGCCAGCTCCAGGGGGCTTGACACTGAAGCTTTCTTT.

This sequence joins TRBV5-4 and TRBJ2-2; 7 bases are shared with TRBD2. CDR1 SGHNT and CDR2 YYREEE come from the germline V gene (reference sequence). The CDR3 consists of 16 residues. The V gene end was trimmed by 1 base and the J gene end by 1 base; junction bases not matched to a gene: 4. This chain's CDR3 is CASSLKTSLNTGELFF. The DNA of the CDR3 is TGTGCCAGCAGCTTGAAGACTAGCCTGAACACCGGGGAGCTGTTTTTT. The entire variable domain, with the rest obtained from reference TRBV5-4 and TRBJ2-2, is as follows: ETGVTQSPTHLIKTRGQQVTLRCSSQSGHNTVSWYQQALGQGPQFIFQYYREEENGRGNFPPRFSGLQFPNYSSELNVNALELDDSALYLCASSLKTSLNTGELFFGEGSRLTVL.

The chain recombines TRBV18 with TRBJ1-5, with D perhaps matching TRBD1 (5 bases). Germline values: CDR1 KGHSH, CDR2 LQKENI. Trimming cost V 1 base and J 6 bases, with 10 bases left between them. The CDR3 totals 14 residues. CDR3 DNA: TGTGCCAGCTCACCACAGGGGACGAGTCAGCCCCAGCATTTT. Its translation is CASSPQGTSQPQHF.

The chain carries TRBV19 and TRBJ1-1, with D hard to call. Germline CDR1 is LNHDA and CDR2 is SQIVND (reference sequence). Trimming stripped 3 bases from V and 4 bases from J, with 3 bases between. The CDR3 consists of 11 residues. The CDR3 nucleotides read TGTGCCAGTAGTATTTTCACTGAAGCTTTCTTT. It yields the protein CASSIFTEAFF.

The chain has TRBV2 and TRBJ1-5; 11 bases are a match to TRBD1. V dropped 6 bases and J dropped 7; count of bases not matched to a gene: 8. This CDR3 has 15 residues. Germline V gene lookup returns CDR1 SNHLY and CDR2 FYNNEI. The CDR3: CASRGTGGTRQPQHF. In nucleotides, the CDR3 is TGTGCCAGCAGGGGGACAGGGGGAACACGACAGCCCCAGCATTTT.

The V call is TRBV27, the J call TRBJ2-3; no firm D call. This CDR3 is 16 amino acids long. V lost 4 bases and J lost 1, with 15 bases in between. Germline CDR1 and CDR2: MNHEY and SMNVEV (reference sequence). The CDR3: CASSSPRMAGTDTQYF. CDR3 DNA sequence: TGTGCCAGCAGTTCCCCTAGAATGGCGGGCACAGATACGCAGTATTTT.

CDR3 nucleotide sequence: TGTGCCAGCTCACGGGGGGTTATGAGCTACACCTTC. Protein product: CASSRGVMSYTF. V is TRBV18 and J is TRBJ1-2, with a possible D match to TRBD1 (5 bases). Trimming removed 4 bases at V and 9 bases at J, with 12 bases between. The CDR3 consists of 12 residues. Germline values: CDR1 KGHSH, CDR2 LQKENI.